Each of the 25 T cell receptor beta chains below was sequenced from the same sample in a study of CD8 T cells in Susac syndrome. Random-hexamer reverse transcription was applied to about 0.45 to 1 ug RNA. TCRdb ran MiXCR on the immunoSEQ multiplex PCR reads and lists one entry per CDR3 protein. Of approximately 100,000 distinct CDR3 sequences listed, roughly 94% are singletons. The material sequenced was CD8+ T cells from PBMCs. These receptors originate from a human donor with Susac syndrome.

The CDR3 region is CASSLAPGTGHEQYF. The CDR3 DNA reads TGCGCCAGCAGCCTTGCTCCCGGGACAGGTCACGAGCAGTACTTC. This chain connects TRBV4-3 to TRBJ2-7; 8 nucleotides align to TRBD1. CDR3 length equals 15 residues. J gave up 5 bases and V 4 bases, and 10 bases lay outside the gene matches. Germline lookup yields CDR1 LGHNA and CDR2 YSLEER.

V usage is TRBV9 and J usage is TRBJ1-1; D remains ambiguous. V lost 0 bases, J lost 4 bases, and 7 bases lay in between. The CDR3 totals 13 residues. Per germline, CDR1 SGDLS and CDR2 YYNGEE. The CDR3 sequence: CASSVGEATEAFF. The CDR3 region has the DNA TGTGCCAGCAGCGTAGGTGAAGCCACTGAAGCTTTCTTT. The complete variable domain, with remaining parts taken from reference TRBV9 and TRBJ1-1, reads DSGVTQTPKHLITATGQRVTLRCSPRSGDLSVYWYQQSLDQGLQFLIQYYNGEERAKGNILERFSAQQFPDLHSELNLSSLELGDSALYFCASSVGEATEAFFGQGTRLTVV.

The chain is built from TRBV9 and TRBJ2-1; tentatively, D is TRBD1 or TRBD2 (6 bases each). The CDR3 covers 15 residues. V gave up 2 bases and J gave up 10 bases, with 19 bases separating them. CDR1 and CDR2 from the germline V gene are SGDLS and YYNGEE. CDR3 residues: CASSVGWGATWEQFF. For the CDR3, the DNA is TGTGCCAGCAGCGTTGGGTGGGGGGCCACCTGGGAGCAGTTCTTC.

This clonotype was detected only once. The CDR3 DNA follows: TGTGCCAGCATCTGGGGCGGCACTGAAGCTTTCTTT. It codes for CASIWGGTEAFF. The rearrangement links TRBV6-1 to TRBJ1-1; possible D gene TRBD1, 5 bases. CDR1 and CDR2 from the germline V gene are MNHNS and SASEGT. The CDR3 spans 12 residues. V was shortened by 7 bases and J by 4 bases, with 10 bases between the two germline ends.

V is TRBV29-1 and J is TRBJ2-4; 7 nucleotides align to TRBD2. V lost 7 bases, J lost 0 bases, and 12 bases stayed unmatched. This CDR3 comprises 16 residues. Germline V CDR1 and CDR2: SQVTM, ANQGSEA. The CDR3 region has the DNA TGCAGCGCCCGGGGGAGGGACTCTCAAGCCAAAAACATTCAGTACTTC. Its protein product is CSARGRDSQAKNIQYF.

The rearrangement uses TRBV18 and TRBJ2-7; tentatively, D is TRBD1 or TRBD2 (5 bases each). In germline, CDR1 is KGHSH, CDR2 LQKENI. There are 15 residues in the CDR3. Trimming pared 2 bases from V and 2 bases from J, leaving 13 bases between. CDR3 bases: TGTGCCAGCTCACCAGCGAGGGGTTCGCCCTACGAGCAGTACTTC. Protein product: CASSPARGSPYEQYF.

The chain is built from TRBV3-1 and TRBJ2-1, with 7 nucleotides matching TRBD2. CDR1 is LGHDT and CDR2 is YNNKEL in the germline V gene (reference sequence). The length of the CDR3 is 17 residues. V gave up 0 bases and J gave up 2 bases; unmatched junction bases: 7. The CDR3 spells CASSQDRTRMAYNEQFF. CDR3 nucleotides: TGTGCCAGCAGCCAAGATAGGACTAGGATGGCCTACAATGAGCAGTTCTTC.

This rearrangement joins TRBV5-6 to TRBJ1-2; 8 positions match TRBD1. There are 15 residues in the CDR3. The junction had 7 bases not matched to a gene; V was cut back by 4 bases and J by 2 bases. Germline V gene data show CDR1 as SGHDT and CDR2 as YYEEEE. This chain's CDR3 is CASSRPGQANYGYTF. The CDR3 DNA is TGTGCCAGCAGCCGCCCGGGACAGGCCAACTATGGCTACACCTTC. Full variable domain (rest looked up from reference TRBV5-6 and TRBJ1-2): DAGVTQSPTHLIKTRGQQVTLRCSPKSGHDTVSWYQQALGQGPQFIFQYYEEEERQRGNFPDRFSGHQFPNYSSELNVNALLLGDSALYLCASSRPGQANYGYTFGSGTRLTVV.

The chain carries TRBV20-1 and TRBJ1-1; D uncertain. The germline CDR1 and CDR2 sequences are DFQATT and SNEGSKA (reference sequence). CDR3 length: 12 residues. The V end lost 5 bases, the J end lost 0 bases, and 7 bases lay between the germline ends. The CDR3 loop is CSAAVLNTEAFF. The CDR3 DNA sequence: TGCAGTGCTGCCGTCCTGAACACTGAAGCTTTCTTT.

This chain links TRBV7-9 with TRBJ1-6; D is uncertain. The ends were cut back, 1 base at V and 0 bases at J, with 10 bases in the middle. Germline lookup yields CDR1 SEHNR and CDR2 FQNEAQ (reference sequence). CDR3 length equals 17 residues. In DNA, the CDR3 is TGTGCCAGCAGCTTAGAGGGCACGAGCTCCTATAATTCACCCCTCCACTTT. Protein: CASSLEGTSSYNSPLHF. Full variable domain (rest looked up from reference TRBV7-9 and TRBJ1-6): DTGVSQNPRHKITKRGQNVTFRCDPISEHNRLYWYRQTLGQGPEFLTYFQNEAQLEKSRLLSDRFSAERPKGSFSTLEIQRTEQGDSAMYLCASSLEGTSSYNSPLHFGNGTRLTVT.

The genes are TRBV20-1 and TRBJ1-2; 7 positions match TRBD1. Germline CDR1 and CDR2: DFQATT and SNEGSKA (reference sequence). This CDR3 comprises 12 residues. Trimming at V came to 0 bases and at J to 6 bases, leaving 1 base not matched to a gene. This chain's CDR3 is CSAREGGDGYTF. Here the CDR3 DNA reads TGCAGTGCTAGAGAAGGGGGCGATGGCTACACCTTC.

The V gene is TRBV18, the J gene TRBJ2-7; D is possibly TRBD2 (5 bases). This CDR3 has 16 residues. Germline CDR1 KGHSH, CDR2 LQKENI. V was clipped by 2 bases and J by 3 bases, with 17 bases between them. CDR3 nucleotide sequence: TGTGCCAGCTCACCAGGATCGAGGGAAAAGGACTACGAGCAGTACTTC. Amino acid sequence: CASSPGSREKDYEQYF.

The CDR3 sequence: CSVDPSGGTEAFF. DNA of the CDR3: TGCAGCGTTGATCCCTCGGGAGGGACAGAAGCTTTCTTT. The gene calls are TRBV29-1 and TRBJ1-1; the D gene is possibly TRBD1 (6 bases). CDR3 length: 13 amino acids. The V gene lost 3 bases and the J gene lost 8 bases, with 16 bases spanning the gap. The germline V gene has CDR1 SQVTM and CDR2 ANQGSEA.

V and J are TRBV7-8 and TRBJ2-7; D might be TRBD2 (7 bases). CDR1 is SGHVS, CDR2 FQNEAQ, per germline. The CDR3 consists of 14 residues. V shed 1 base and J shed 2 bases, with 9 bases lying between them. The CDR3 sequence: CASSLEGGTYEQYF. In DNA, the CDR3 is TGTGCCAGCAGCTTAGAGGGGGGGACCTACGAGCAGTACTTC.

The chain recombines TRBV5-4 with TRBJ1-5; the match to TRBD1 covers 8 bases. V gave up 3 bases and J gave up 6 bases; unmatched junction bases: 2. Germline-derived CDR1 and CDR2 are SGHNT and YYREEE (reference sequence). The CDR3 is 13 residues long. DNA for the CDR3: TGTGCCAGCAGCTCGGACAGGGCTCAGCCCCAGCATTTT. This sequence encodes CASSSDRAQPQHF.

The chain links TRBV24-1 to TRBJ2-3, with a weak D call TRBD1 (5 bases). CDR1 and CDR2 from the germline V gene are KGHDR and SFDVKD. Trimming took off 6 bases at V and 0 bases at J, with 15 bases between the two ends. The CDR3 is 16 amino acids. CDR3 coding DNA: TGTGCCACCAGTTCTCCATCCCAGGGTAGCACAGATACGCAGTATTTT. Protein sequence: CATSSPSQGSTDTQYF.

The chain carries TRBV10-3 and TRBJ2-7; 8 nucleotides align to TRBD1. The germline V gene has CDR1 ENHRY and CDR2 SYGVKD. This CDR3 contains 13 residues. V trimming: 5 bases; J trimming: 7 bases; junction bases outside the gene matches: 7. For the CDR3, the DNA is TGTGCCATCAGTCCGGACAGGGTCGGGGAGCAGTACTTC. Amino acid sequence: CAISPDRVGEQYF.

V gene TRBV5-8 combines with J gene TRBJ2-5; 10 bases are shared with TRBD2. Trimming removed 4 bases from V and 0 bases from J; junction bases left unmatched: 3. The CDR3 is made up of 15 amino acids. CDR1 and CDR2 from the germline V gene are SGHTS and YDEGEE. The CDR3 is CASSPGLADQETQYF. The CDR3 DNA reads as TGTGCCAGCAGCCCCGGACTAGCGGACCAAGAGACCCAGTACTTC.

This chain joins TRBV9 and TRBJ1-1; D is perhaps TRBD1 (5 bases). CDR1 SGDLS and CDR2 YYNGEE come from the germline V gene. The ends were cut back, 3 bases at V and 8 bases at J, with 11 bases in the middle. This CDR3 contains 12 residues. The CDR3 sequence is CASSEGTLEAFF. The CDR3 DNA reads TGTGCCAGCAGCGAGGGGACGTTAGAAGCTTTCTTT.

The chain joins TRBV20-1 to TRBJ2-2, with D perhaps matching TRBD1 (6 bases). Between the trimmed V and J ends, which lost 6 bases and 4 bases, there was a span of 15 bases. This CDR3 contains 14 residues. Germline-derived CDR1 and CDR2 are DFQATT and SNEGSKA (reference sequence). As DNA, the CDR3 is TGCAGTGCCCTAAGAGGGGGTGGCACCGGGGAGCTGTTTTTT. This translates into CSALRGGGTGELFF.

The J gene is TRBJ1-2, the V gene TRBV4-3; D is possibly TRBD1 (5 bases). CDR1 is LGHNA, CDR2 YSLEER, per germline. The length of the CDR3 is 13 residues. V was cut by 0 bases and J by 8 bases, with 10 bases left in between. CDR3: CASSQERGWGYTF. CDR3 in DNA: TGCGCCAGCAGCCAAGAGAGGGGATGGGGCTACACCTTC.

The genes are TRBV7-9 and TRBJ2-4, with D perhaps TRBD2 (5 bases). The CDR3 length is 16 residues. V lost 0 bases and J lost 0, with 9 bases in between. CDR1 is SEHNR, CDR2 FQNEAQ, per germline (reference sequence). The CDR3 protein is CASSLALGLAKNIQYF. In nucleotides, the CDR3 is TGTGCCAGCAGCTTAGCACTCGGACTAGCCAAAAACATTCAGTACTTC.

The chain joins TRBV6-5 to TRBJ2-5; D not resolved. V dropped 3 bases and J dropped 7 bases, with 18 bases sitting between them. This CDR3 comprises 15 residues. Germline V CDR1 and CDR2: MNHEY, SVGAGI. The CDR3 DNA is TGTGCCAGCAGTTATTCCCCGGACCGCGAAGGGACCCAGTACTTC. It codes for CASSYSPDREGTQYF.

CDR3 sequence reads: CASSYAGVRDIQYF. CDR3 nucleotides: TGTGCCAGCAGTTACGCGGGGGTTCGGGACATTCAGTACTTC. The chain employs TRBV6-2 or TRBV6-3 and TRBJ2-4; 7 positions match TRBD2. CDR1 is MNHEY and CDR2 is SVGEGT in the germline V gene. The CDR3 length is 14 residues. The junction had 6 bases not matched to a gene; V was cut back by 2 bases and J by 8 bases.

The chain combines TRBV9 with TRBJ2-3; D may match TRBD1 or TRBD2 (6 bases each). The V and J ends lost 3 bases and 4 bases respectively, with 15 bases between them. Per the germline V gene, CDR1 is SGDLS and CDR2 is YYNGEE. This CDR3 has 15 amino acids. CDR3 loop: CASSEEGGFSDTQYF. CDR3 sequence (DNA): TGTGCCAGCAGCGAGGAGGGGGGTTTCTCAGATACGCAGTATTTT.